Shown below are 15 T cell receptor beta chains from a single sample sequenced in a study of CD8 T cells in Susac syndrome. The RNA input was roughly 0.45 to 1 ug, and it was reverse transcribed with random hexamers. Via MiXCR, TCRdb re-called the immunoSEQ multiplex PCR reads, giving one row per CDR3 protein. The table has around 69,000 distinct CDR3 sequences, approximately 94% seen once. Source material: CD8+ T cells from PBMCs. All receptors derive from a human donor with Susac syndrome.

This chain links TRBV5-8 with TRBJ1-1, with D maybe TRBD1 (5 bases). Germline loops: CDR1 SGHTS, CDR2 YDEGEE. Trimming removed 7 bases at V and 1 base at J, with 17 bases between. The CDR3 totals 15 residues. In nucleotides, the CDR3 is TGTGCCAGCCGCCGACGACTCGGACAGAACACTGAAGCTTTCTTT. Amino acid sequence: CASRRRLGQNTEAFF.

The V call is TRBV18, the J call TRBJ2-1; D possibly corresponds to TRBD2 (5 bases). Trimming pared 1 base from V and 0 bases from J, leaving 10 bases between. The germline gives CDR1 KGHSH, CDR2 LQKENI. There are 16 residues in the CDR3. CDR3 bases: TGTGCCAGCTCACCACAGAGCGGCAGCTCCTACAATGAGCAGTTCTTC. Translating it yields CASSPQSGSSYNEQFF.

The chain is built from TRBV7-2 and TRBJ2-5, with D unclear. The ends were cut back, 1 base at V and 9 bases at J, with 12 bases in the middle. CDR1 is SGHTA and CDR2 is FQGNSA in the germline V gene. The CDR3 extends over 13 amino acids. The CDR3 nucleotides read TGTGCCAGCAGCTTAGGCCCAGGCCGGGCCCAGTACTTC. Translating gives CASSLGPGRAQYF.

V gene TRBV6-1 combines with J gene TRBJ1-5; 7 positions match TRBD1. With 5 bases clipped from V and 4 bases from J, the junction kept 8 bases outside the gene matches. Germline loops: CDR1 MNHNS, CDR2 SASEGT. This CDR3 has 15 residues. The CDR3 loop is CASSHRDSPNQPQHF. The CDR3 bases are TGTGCCAGCAGTCACCGGGACAGCCCTAATCAGCCCCAGCATTTT.

The chain carries TRBV27 and TRBJ2-1, with a tentative D call TRBD1 (5 bases). The CDR3 loop spans 15 amino acids. The germline V and J ends were trimmed by 2 bases and 4 bases, with 12 bases remaining between them. Germline-derived CDR1 and CDR2 are MNHEY and SMNVEV (reference sequence). CDR3 sequence: CASSLGADRYNEQFF. Written as DNA, the CDR3 is TGTGCCAGCAGTTTAGGGGCCGACAGATACAATGAGCAGTTCTTC.

The chain carries TRBV4-1 and TRBJ1-3; 7 bases are shared with TRBD1. V shed 1 base, J shed 3 bases, and the junction held 9 bases outside the gene matches. Germline lookup yields CDR1 MGHRA and CDR2 YSYEKL. This CDR3 has 17 residues. CDR3: CASSQGGWTGGGNTIYF. CDR3 in DNA: TGCGCCAGCAGCCAAGGAGGATGGACAGGCGGTGGAAACACCATATATTTT.

The genes are TRBV11-2 and TRBJ2-2; 10 bases align to TRBD2. This CDR3 spans 21 amino acids. Trimming cost V 5 bases and J 6 bases; bases outside gene matches: 24. Per the germline V gene, CDR1 is SGHAT and CDR2 is FQNNGV. The CDR3 DNA reads TGTGCCAGCAGCCCCAGTGGGCTAGCGGGAGTCATTAGCGAGGATTCCGGGGAGCTGTTTTTT. Translated, it gives CASSPSGLAGVISEDSGELFF.

This chain joins TRBV5-1 and TRBJ2-1; TRBD1 is a possible D gene (6 bases). V was clipped by 8 bases and J by 0 bases, with 15 bases between them. This CDR3 is 15 amino acids long. Per the germline V gene, CDR1 is SGHRS and CDR2 is YFSETQ. In DNA form, the CDR3 reads TGCGCCAGTTCCACACAGGGTATCTCCTACAATGAGCAGTTCTTC. It specifies CASSTQGISYNEQFF.

The CDR3 bases are TGTGCCACCAGCAGGGACAGCTCTAACTATGGCTACACCTTC. It encodes CATSRDSSNYGYTF. The gene calls are TRBV15 and TRBJ1-2, with TRBD1 as a possible D gene (6 bases). Germline CDR1 reads LNHNV; CDR2 reads YYDKDF (reference sequence). CDR3 size: 14 residues. Deletions cut 3 bases from V and 0 bases from J, with 8 bases between.

The chain uses TRBV7-6 and TRBJ2-3; 11 nucleotides align to TRBD1. With V trimmed by 3 bases and J by 6 bases, 8 bases remained unmatched. The germline V gene has CDR1 SGHVS and CDR2 FNYEAQ. This CDR3 spans 16 amino acids. The CDR3 DNA sequence: TGTGCCAGCAGCTTTTTGGGACAGGGGGGGGAGGATACGCAGTATTTT. Translating it yields CASSFLGQGGEDTQYF.

This rearrangement joins TRBV6-1 to TRBJ1-5, with D tentatively TRBD1 (5 bases). The V end lost 5 bases, the J end lost 7 bases, and 15 bases lay between the germline ends. There are 14 residues in the CDR3. The germline CDR1 and CDR2 sequences are MNHNS and SASEGT. CDR3 nucleotide sequence: TGTGCCAGCAGTAAGAGTGGGGGGAGCCAGCCCCAGCATTTT. This encodes CASSKSGGSQPQHF.

This sequence joins TRBV21-1 and TRBJ2-7; the D call of TRBD1 is as the table states it, not checked on the DNA. TRBV21-1 is a pseudogene. The CDR3 totals 16 residues. The CDR3 is CASSKVLRDRAYEQYF. In DNA form, the CDR3 reads TGTGCCAGCAGCAAAGTTTTGAGAGACAGGGCCTACGAGCAGTACTTC.

J is TRBJ1-1 and V is TRBV20-1, with D possibly being TRBD1 (5 bases). The V end was cut by 0 bases, the J end by 0 bases, with 14 bases between. This CDR3 comprises 16 residues. The germline CDR1 and CDR2 sequences are DFQATT and SNEGSKA (reference sequence). CDR3 protein: CSARDRGRVVNTEAFF. The CDR3 DNA reads as TGCAGTGCTAGAGATAGGGGCAGAGTAGTGAACACTGAAGCTTTCTTT.

The chain couples TRBV7-9 to TRBJ2-7; 9 bases are shared with TRBD2. The germline CDR1 and CDR2 sequences are SEHNR and FQNEAQ (reference sequence). Trimming at V came to 1 base and at J to 7 bases, leaving 5 bases not matched to a gene. This CDR3 is built from 14 residues. The CDR3 region has the DNA TGTGCCAGCAGCTTAGGCCTAGCGGGACGAGAGCAGTACTTC. Its protein is CASSLGLAGREQYF.

This rearrangement joins TRBV9 to TRBJ2-7; D gene unclear. Germline V gene sequence: CDR1 SGDLS, CDR2 YYNGEE. The CDR3 consists of 15 residues. Trimming removed 0 bases at V and 2 bases at J, with 12 bases between. The chain's CDR3 is CASSVDGLLTYEQYF. CDR3 DNA: TGTGCCAGCAGCGTAGATGGCCTTTTAACCTACGAGCAGTACTTC.